This T cell receptor beta chain appears in the sequencing data of a study of blood T cell repertoires in COVID-19. Across the study: Collection of acute and convalescent COVID-19 samples took place in the United States, Italy and Spain.

Participants spanned ages about 18 to 100 years and resided in 20 to 30 US areas. This CDR3 has 13 residues. Germline lookup yields CDR1 SGHDT and CDR2 YYEEEE. V was pared by 0 bases and J by 3 bases, with 4 bases between. Original analysis: Estimation of nucleated cell counts was performed using reference gene primer amplification. The repertoire was sequenced with immunoSEQ multiplex PCR; TCRdb's copy has only in-frame clones and lacks some. V, J and clone size reflect that table, while D and trimming were determined from the DNA. The sample contains 220,000 or so clones, 90% of which appear only once.

Material for sequencing was PBMCs or T cells enriched from blood (not recorded which). The chain recombines TRBV5-6 with TRBJ1-3; no clear D. The sequence came from a man aged 25 to 40 who had been exposed to COVID-19. This CDR3 reads CASSLGVGNTIYF. CDR3 DNA: TGTGCCAGCAGCTTGGGCGTTGGAAACACCATATATTTT.